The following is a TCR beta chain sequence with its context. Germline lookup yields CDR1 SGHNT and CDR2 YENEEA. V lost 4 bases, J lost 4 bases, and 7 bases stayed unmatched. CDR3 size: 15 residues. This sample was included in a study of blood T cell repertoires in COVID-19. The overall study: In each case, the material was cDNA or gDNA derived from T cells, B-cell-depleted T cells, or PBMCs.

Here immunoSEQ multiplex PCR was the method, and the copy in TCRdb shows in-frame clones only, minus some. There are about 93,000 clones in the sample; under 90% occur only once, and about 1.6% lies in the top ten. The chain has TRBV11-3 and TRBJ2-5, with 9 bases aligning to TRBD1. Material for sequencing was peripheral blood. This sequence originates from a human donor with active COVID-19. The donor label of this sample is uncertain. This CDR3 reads CASSSPGQGRETQYF. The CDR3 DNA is TGTGCCAGCAGCTCCCCGGGACAGGGACGAGAGACCCAGTACTTC.